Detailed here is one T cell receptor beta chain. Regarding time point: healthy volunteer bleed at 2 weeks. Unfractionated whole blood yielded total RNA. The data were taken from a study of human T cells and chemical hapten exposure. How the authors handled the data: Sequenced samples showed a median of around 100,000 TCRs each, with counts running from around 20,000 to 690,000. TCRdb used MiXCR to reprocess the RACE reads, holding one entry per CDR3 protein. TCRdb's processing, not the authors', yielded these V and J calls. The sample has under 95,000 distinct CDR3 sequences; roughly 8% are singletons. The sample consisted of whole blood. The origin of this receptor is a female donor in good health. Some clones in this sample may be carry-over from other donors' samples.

The CDR3 here is CASSLQGRGGEQYF. As DNA, the CDR3 is TGTGCCAGCAGTCTACAGGGCCGCGGGGGTGAGCAGTACTTC. The V call is TRBV27, the J call TRBJ2-7, with TRBD2 as a possible D gene (7 bases). Trimming stripped 5 bases from V and 7 bases from J, with 18 bases between. CDR3 length: 14 amino acids. Germline V CDR1 and CDR2: MNHEY, SMNVEV (reference sequence).